Below are 8 T cell receptor beta chains sequenced from a single sample in a study of CXCR3-negative and CXCR3-positive naive CD8 T cells. Whole-study results and caveats: More hydrophobic TRB CDR3s were found in CXCR3-positive naive cells than in CXCR3-negative naive cells.

Their antigens remain unidentified. 5' RACE that incorporated UMI labels was used to prepare the TRB cDNA libraries. Reprocessing the 5' RACE reads, TCRdb reports a single entry for every CDR3 protein and omits DNA. The repertoire table contains 60,000 to 65,000 distinct CDR3 sequences. What was sequenced was naive CXCR3+ CD8+ T cells from blood. Subset noted: CD45RO-CCR7+CD27+CD95- naive CD8+ T cells expressing CXCR3 (TNR3+). These receptors originate from a human donor in good health. Some clones in this sample may be carry-over from other donors' samples.

The rearrangement links TRBV29-1 to TRBJ2-7. This CDR3 is 13 amino acids long. Germline values: CDR1 SQVTM, CDR2 ANQGSEA. The CDR3 sequence is CSVETKNPYEQYF.

This chain connects TRBV7-9 to TRBJ1-1; the D call from TCRdb, TRBD1, cannot be confirmed without DNA. This CDR3 is built from 17 residues. The germline CDR1 and CDR2 sequences are SEHNR and FQNEAQ (reference sequence). CDR3 loop: CASSSTETGTVNTEAFF.

This CDR3 is CASIEEGAYNSPLHF. The genes are TRBV7-9 and TRBJ1-6; TCRdb designates TRBD1, a call that cannot be tested without DNA. This CDR3 spans 15 amino acids. Germline CDR1 and CDR2: SEHNR and FQNEAQ (reference sequence).

The chain links TRBV7-2 to TRBJ2-7. Germline CDR1 SGHTA, CDR2 FQGNSA. This CDR3 contains 14 residues. The CDR3 protein is CASSFYRGLYEQYF.

V and J are TRBV15 and TRBJ2-5. The V gene's germline CDR1 is LNHNV and CDR2 YYDKDF (reference sequence). The CDR3 consists of 14 residues. This CDR3 reads CATSRDRRTETQYF.

The chain employs TRBV7-9 and TRBJ2-5; lacking DNA, the TRBD1 call made by TCRdb goes unchecked. This CDR3 spans 15 amino acids. CDR1 is SEHNR and CDR2 is FQNEAQ in the germline V gene (reference sequence). CDR3 amino acids: CASSRQGALGETQYF.

The chain carries TRBV20-1 and TRBJ1-3; TCRdb picks TRBD1, but there is no DNA to check that call. The CDR3 consists of 13 residues. Germline V CDR1 and CDR2: DFQATT, SNEGSKA (reference sequence). This chain's CDR3 is CSAKTDSAETPYF.

This chain uses TRBV7-9 with TRBJ2-1; TCRdb gives TRBD1 as the D gene, but with no DNA this cannot be confirmed. The length of the CDR3 is 16 residues. CDR1 is SEHNR and CDR2 is FQNEAQ in the germline V gene (reference sequence). CDR3 region: CASSPPQGALDNEQFF.